This T cell receptor (beta chain) was sequenced for a study of CD4 T cells in relation to SARS-CoV-2 and coronaviruses (dated by TCRdb to 2020 to 2022). Background for the entire study: Across all 12 patients in the convalescent cohort, the median age was roughly 40 years, with a range of about 20 to 80 years. Of the approximately twelve convalescent patients, 8 were male and 4 were female, and two of the subjects were Hispanic. Using patient-derived lymphoblastoid cell lines, the shared crossreactive spike epitopes were mapped to their HLA restriction. Memory CD4+ T cell crossreactivity between SARS-CoV-2 and common cold coronavirus spike proteins was assessed at the TCR clonotype level in the study. Samples from a few pre-COVID donors and the naive versus memory experiments were sequenced with the Adaptive Biotechnologies TCR-sequencing kit; other data were Illumina-based. A different TCR-beta assay, based on Illumina, was used to sequence expansion assays from other donors in the study. Broader findings and caveats from the paper: Naive versus memory sequencing indicated that memory recall responses, rather than primary responses primed during culture, are detected by the assay. Small numbers of patients and of tested TCRs were a limitation of the study. Significantly weaker SARS-CoV-2-driven expansion was shown by crossreactive clones than by monoreactive clones, consistent with antigenic imprinting. Because no donor provided both pre-pandemic and post-infection samples, tracing the source of pre-existing responses was limited. Crossreactivity analysis was centred on spike protein, so crossreactivity against other viral proteins was not assessed. In about 60% of donors, memory CD4+ clonotypes turned up that crossrecognized SARS-CoV-2 and at least one common cold coronavirus spike.

Uncultured naive and memory CD4+ T cell DNA received deep-resolution immunoSEQ TCR-beta sequencing. The authors' pipeline ran thus. During preprocessing, nonproductive sequences were discarded, as were any CDR3s that did not begin with C, did not end with F or W, or were shorter than 7 amino acids. Cultured and uncultured naive and memory CD4+ repertoires were searched for previously identified spike- and CEF-reactive CDR3s. CDR3 homology was quantified as pairwise Levenshtein distance, calculated with the stringdist R package after three terminal residues were trimmed from each end. Held by TCRdb, this immuneACCESS table contains in-frame sequences only and omits some clones. Under half of the omission traces to an unresolved V gene where checked; the cause of the rest is unknown. V and J calls and clone size follow that table, whereas D and trimming were derived from the DNA. Within this sample are about 11,000 clones, with over 80% of them counted one time only. The ten largest clonotypes hold over 2% of the sample.

Worth noting for this clone: There is no known antigen for this receptor. Base quality data are lacking; no much larger clone is found one base away.

To separate naive from memory CD4+ T cells, cryopreserved PBMCs first underwent CD4 enrichment and then EasySep naive CD4+ T cell enrichment. Ficoll-Paque PLUS gradient centrifugation was used to isolate PBMCs from leukapheresis product or whole blood. The PBMCs went either fresh into the expansion assay or into cryopreservation at -140 degrees C. The QIAamp Micro DNA Kit was used to extract genomic DNA from the CD4+ T cells. The junction shows trimming of 4 bases on V and 1 base on J, plus 14 bases between the germline ends. Its CDR3 holds 15 amino acids, cysteine through phenylalanine. CDR3 DNA is the only sequence kept; it has 45 bases, read in frame from the first base. The CDR1 and CDR2 encoded by the germline V gene (reference sequence) are LGHDT and YNNKEL.

This sequence uses TRBV3-1 (or the pseudogene TRBV3-2) and TRBJ2-7; the D gene is tentatively TRBD1 or TRBD2, each matching 5 bases. The sequence derives from an adult with COVID-19. Sequenced sample: naive CD4+ T cells from PBMCs. According to the study, the label for this sample's cell subset or site signals: naive CD4+ T cells isolated by negative enrichment. The bases are TGTGCCAGCAGCCTGTCCCGGGACGGTTCCTACGAGCAGTACTTC. Translated, this gives CASSLSRDGSYEQYF.